A single sample is the source of the 4 T cell receptor beta chains below, sequenced in a study of T-cell memory formation after mild COVID-19. MiXCR was run by TCRdb on the 5' RACE reads, yielding one entry per CDR3 protein. Found here are about 560,000 distinct CDR3 sequences, 17% of them singletons; the top ten hold about 8.6%. The specimen sequenced was PBMCs or a T cell subset sorted from them (not recorded which). The receptors derive from an adult woman who had mild COVID-19 (a few samples of this study predate the infection). Cell type and time point are not known.

This chain joins TRBV20-1 and TRBJ2-5; 12 nucleotides match TRBD2. With V trimmed by 6 bases and J by 2 bases, 7 bases remained unmatched. The V gene's germline CDR1 is DFQATT and CDR2 SNEGSKA (reference sequence). CDR3 length: 15 amino acids. CDR3 sequence reads: CSAPPSGGGQETQYF. CDR3 nucleotide sequence: TGCAGTGCCCCTCCTAGCGGGGGGGGGCAAGAGACCCAGTACTTC.

The chain carries TRBV4-1 and TRBJ2-7; the D call may be TRBD1 or TRBD2 (5 bases each). The CDR3 loop spans 14 amino acids. V was clipped by 3 bases and J by 7 bases, with 16 bases between them. Germline lookup yields CDR1 MGHRA and CDR2 YSYEKL. The CDR3 sequence is CASSQPGTSGEQYF. The CDR3 coding sequence is TGCGCCAGCAGCCAGCCCGGGACGTCGGGGGAGCAGTACTTC.

The rearrangement joins TRBV5-1 to TRBJ2-7; 8 nucleotides match TRBD1. In germline, CDR1 is SGHRS, CDR2 YFSETQ. The CDR3 is made up of 14 amino acids. V lost 4 bases, J lost 1 base, and 4 bases stayed unmatched. The CDR3 loop is CASSARGPSYEQYF. The DNA of the CDR3 is TGCGCCAGCAGCGCCAGGGGGCCTTCCTACGAGCAGTACTTC.

This clonotype appeared a single time. The chain has TRBV5-1 and TRBJ2-2; 10 bases match TRBD1. V lost 5 bases and J lost 0; bases outside the gene matches: 13. The CDR3 is 19 residues long. Germline CDR1 reads SGHRS; CDR2 reads YFSETQ. CDR3 loop: CASSQGQGRPRPNTGELFF. Written as DNA, the CDR3 is TGCGCCAGCAGTCAGGGACAGGGGAGGCCCCGCCCGAACACCGGGGAGCTGTTTTTT.